The clone carrying this T cell receptor beta chain has only a few counts. Germline lookup yields CDR1 SGHRS and CDR2 YFSETQ. The CDR3 runs 18 residues. The ends lost 0 bases at V and 3 bases at J; junction bases unmatched: 11. This entry comes from a study of T-cell memory formation after mild COVID-19. 5'RACE primed at constant segments yielded TCR alpha and TCR beta cDNA libraries bearing sample barcodes and UMIs. TCRdb re-analysed the 5' RACE reads in MiXCR, keeping a single row per CDR3 protein. This sample has approximately 390,000 distinct CDR3 sequences, with 16% found just once. The rearrangement uses TRBV5-1 and TRBJ2-2, with 7 bases fitting TRBD1. The sample taken for sequencing was PBMCs or a T cell subset sorted from them (not recorded which). The sequence came from a man aged 18 to 35 who had mild COVID-19 (a few samples of this study predate the infection). Cell type and time point are not known. CDR3 sequence (DNA): TGCGCCAGCAGCTTGGTCGGCCACAGGGGAAGGGACACCGGGGAGCTGTTTTTT. Protein: CASSLVGHRGRDTGELFF.